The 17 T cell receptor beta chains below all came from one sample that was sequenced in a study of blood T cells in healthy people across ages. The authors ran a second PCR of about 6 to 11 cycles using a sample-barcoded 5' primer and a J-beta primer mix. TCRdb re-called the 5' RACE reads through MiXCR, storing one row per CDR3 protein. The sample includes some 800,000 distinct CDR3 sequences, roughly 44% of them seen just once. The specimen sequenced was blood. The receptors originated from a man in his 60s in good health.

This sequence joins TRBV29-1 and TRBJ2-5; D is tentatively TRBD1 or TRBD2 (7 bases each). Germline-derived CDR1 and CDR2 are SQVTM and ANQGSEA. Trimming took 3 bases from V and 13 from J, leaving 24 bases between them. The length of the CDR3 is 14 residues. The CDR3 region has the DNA TGCAGCGTTGAGGGGGAGGGGGCTTACAATGAGCGGTACTTC. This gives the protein CSVEGEGAYNERYF.

This chain's CDR3 is CASSPGQGWMNTEAFF. CDR3 in DNA: TGTGCCAGCAGCCCCGGACAAGGATGGATGAACACTGAAGCTTTCTTT. This rearrangement joins TRBV7-8 to TRBJ1-1, with D perhaps TRBD1 (5 bases). The CDR3 is 16 residues long. V lost 5 bases to trimming and J lost 0 bases, with 16 bases between them. Germline CDR1 SGHVS, CDR2 FQNEAQ. The entire variable domain, with the rest obtained from reference TRBV7-8 and TRBJ1-1, is as follows: GAGVSQSPRYKVAKRGQDVALRCDPISGHVSLFWYQQALGQGPEFLTYFQNEAQLDKSGLPSDRFFAERPEGSVSTLKIQRTQQEDSAVYLCASSPGQGWMNTEAFFGQGTRLTVV.

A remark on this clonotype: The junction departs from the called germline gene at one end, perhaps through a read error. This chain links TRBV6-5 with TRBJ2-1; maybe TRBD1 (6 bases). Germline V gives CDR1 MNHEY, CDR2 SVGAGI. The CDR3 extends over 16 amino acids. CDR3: CAGSYLSQGLYNEQFF. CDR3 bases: TGTGCCGGCAGTTATCTCTCCCAGGGGCTCTACAATGAGCAGTTCTTC.

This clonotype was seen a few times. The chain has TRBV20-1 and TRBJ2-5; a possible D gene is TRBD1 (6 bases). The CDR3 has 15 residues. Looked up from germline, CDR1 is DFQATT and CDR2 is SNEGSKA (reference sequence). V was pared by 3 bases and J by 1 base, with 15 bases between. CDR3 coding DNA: TGCAGTGCTAGGGGTTCTTTGACAGGCCAAGAGACCCAGTACTTC. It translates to CSARGSLTGQETQYF.

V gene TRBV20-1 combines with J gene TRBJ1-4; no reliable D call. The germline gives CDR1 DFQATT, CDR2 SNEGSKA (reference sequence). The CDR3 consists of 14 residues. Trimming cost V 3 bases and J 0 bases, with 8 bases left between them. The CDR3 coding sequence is TGCAGTGCTAGGGAGACTGCAACTAATGAAAAACTGTTTTTT. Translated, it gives CSARETATNEKLFF.

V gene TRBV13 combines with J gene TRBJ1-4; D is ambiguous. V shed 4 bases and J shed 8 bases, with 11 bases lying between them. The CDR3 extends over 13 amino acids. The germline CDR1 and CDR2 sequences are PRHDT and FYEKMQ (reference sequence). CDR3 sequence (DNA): TGTGCCAGCAGCTCCCCGGACCGGGAAAAACTGTTTTTT. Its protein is CASSSPDREKLFF.

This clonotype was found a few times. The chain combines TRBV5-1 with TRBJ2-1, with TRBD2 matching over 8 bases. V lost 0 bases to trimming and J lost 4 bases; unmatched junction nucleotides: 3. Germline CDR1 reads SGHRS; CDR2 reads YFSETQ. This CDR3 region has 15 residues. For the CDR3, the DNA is TGCGCCAGCAGCTTGGAGAGCGGGAGTTACAATGAGCAGTTCTTC. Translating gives CASSLESGSYNEQFF.

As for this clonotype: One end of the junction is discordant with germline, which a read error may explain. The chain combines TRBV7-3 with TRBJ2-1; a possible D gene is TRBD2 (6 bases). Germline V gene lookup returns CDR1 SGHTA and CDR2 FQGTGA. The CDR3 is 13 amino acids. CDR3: CTSSTGTSNEQFF. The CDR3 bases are TGTACCAGCAGCACTGGGACTTCCAATGAGCAGTTCTTC.

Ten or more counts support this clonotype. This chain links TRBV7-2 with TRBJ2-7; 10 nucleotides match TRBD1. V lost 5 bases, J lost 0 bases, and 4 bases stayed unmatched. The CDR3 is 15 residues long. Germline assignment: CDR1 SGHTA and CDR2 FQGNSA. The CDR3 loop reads CASSTGTGVSYEQYF. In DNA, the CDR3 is TGTGCCAGCAGCACCGGGACAGGGGTCTCCTACGAGCAGTACTTC.

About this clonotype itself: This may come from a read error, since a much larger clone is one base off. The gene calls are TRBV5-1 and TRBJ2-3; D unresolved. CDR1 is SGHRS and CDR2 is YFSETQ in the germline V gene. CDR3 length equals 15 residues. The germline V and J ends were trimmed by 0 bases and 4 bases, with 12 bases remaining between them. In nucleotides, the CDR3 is TGCGCCAGCAGCTTGGCACGGTCCGCCGCAGATACGCAGTATTTT. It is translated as CASSLARSAADTQYF.

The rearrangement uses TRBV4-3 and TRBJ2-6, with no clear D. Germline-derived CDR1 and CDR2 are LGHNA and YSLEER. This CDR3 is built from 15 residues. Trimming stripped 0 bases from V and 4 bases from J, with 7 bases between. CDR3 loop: CASSQDLTGANVLTF. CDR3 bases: TGCGCCAGCAGCCAAGATTTGACCGGGGCCAACGTCCTGACTTTC.

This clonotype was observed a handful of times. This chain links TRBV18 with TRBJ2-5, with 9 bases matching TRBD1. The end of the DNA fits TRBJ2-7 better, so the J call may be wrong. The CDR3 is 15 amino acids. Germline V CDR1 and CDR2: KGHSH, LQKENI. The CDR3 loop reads CASSPPGQGLYEQYF. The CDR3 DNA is TGTGCCAGCTCACCCCCGGGACAGGGCCTCTACGAGCAGTACTTC.

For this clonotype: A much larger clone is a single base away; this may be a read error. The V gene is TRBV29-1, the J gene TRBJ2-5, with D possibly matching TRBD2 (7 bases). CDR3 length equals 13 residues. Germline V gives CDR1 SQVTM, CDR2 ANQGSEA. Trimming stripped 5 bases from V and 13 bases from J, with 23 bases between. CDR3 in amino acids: CSVSPGGSYERYF. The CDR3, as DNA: TGCAGCGTTTCCCCGGGGGGCTCCTACGAGCGGTACTTC. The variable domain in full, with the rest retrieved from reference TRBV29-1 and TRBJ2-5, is SAVISQKPSRDICQRGTSLTIQCQVDSQVTMMFWYRQQPGQSLTLIATANQGSEATYESGFVIDKFPISRPNLTFSTLTVSNMSPEDSSIYLCSVSPGGSYERYFGPGTRLLVL.

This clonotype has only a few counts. The CDR3 nucleotides read TGCAGTGCTACGACAGGGAAGGGCTCCTACGAGCAGTACTTC. Residues: CSATTGKGSYEQYF. The chain couples TRBV20-1 to TRBJ2-7; TRBD1 agrees at 7 bases. This CDR3 region has 14 residues. The V and J ends lost 4 bases and 0 bases, in that order; junction bases with no gene match: 6. The germline V gene has CDR1 DFQATT and CDR2 SNEGSKA (reference sequence).

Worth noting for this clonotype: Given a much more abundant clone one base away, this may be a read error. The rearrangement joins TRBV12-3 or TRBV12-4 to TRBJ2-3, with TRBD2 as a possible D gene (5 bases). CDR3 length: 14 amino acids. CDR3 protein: CAGSLQRSTDTQYF. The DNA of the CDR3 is TGTGCCGGCAGCCTTCAGCGGAGCACAGATACGCAGTATTTT.

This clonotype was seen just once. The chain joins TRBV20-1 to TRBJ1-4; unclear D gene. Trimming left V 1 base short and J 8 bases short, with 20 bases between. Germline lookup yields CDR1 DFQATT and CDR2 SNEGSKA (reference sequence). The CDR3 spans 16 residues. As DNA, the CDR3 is TGCAGTGCTAGAGCGCCCGGTGGGATAGTTAAGGAAAAACTGTTTTTT. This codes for CSARAPGGIVKEKLFF.

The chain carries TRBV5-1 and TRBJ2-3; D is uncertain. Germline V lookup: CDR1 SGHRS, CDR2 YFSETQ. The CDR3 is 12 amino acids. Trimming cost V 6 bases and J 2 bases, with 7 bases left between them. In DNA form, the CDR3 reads TGCGCCAGCACCTCTAACACAGATACGCAGTATTTT. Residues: CASTSNTDTQYF.